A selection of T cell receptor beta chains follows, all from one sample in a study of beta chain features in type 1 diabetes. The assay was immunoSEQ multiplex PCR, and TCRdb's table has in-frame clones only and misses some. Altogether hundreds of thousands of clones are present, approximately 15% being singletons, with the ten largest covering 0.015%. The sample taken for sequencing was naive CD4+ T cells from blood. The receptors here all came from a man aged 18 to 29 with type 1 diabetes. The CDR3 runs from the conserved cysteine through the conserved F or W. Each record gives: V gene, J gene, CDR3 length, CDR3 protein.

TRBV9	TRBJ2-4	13	CASSPQVKNIQYF
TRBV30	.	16	CAWSPGLAGGPDEQYF
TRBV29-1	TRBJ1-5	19	CSVVENTGTVYLSNQPQHF
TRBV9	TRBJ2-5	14	CASSRTSGKETQYF
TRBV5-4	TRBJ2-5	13	CASSLQKQETQYF
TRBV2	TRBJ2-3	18	CASSYPDRAKPSTDTQYF
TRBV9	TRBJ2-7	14	CASSVDLGRYEQYF
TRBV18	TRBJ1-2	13	CASSLDRVYGYTF
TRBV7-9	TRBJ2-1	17	CASSLGTSGGSYNEQFF
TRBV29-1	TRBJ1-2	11	CSVVVRDGYTF
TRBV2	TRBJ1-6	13	CASRRQANSPLHF
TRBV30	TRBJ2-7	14	CAWASGGISYEQYF
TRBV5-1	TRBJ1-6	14	CASSLEGRNSPLHF
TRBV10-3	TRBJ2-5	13	CASAPGNTETQYF
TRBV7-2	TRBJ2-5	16	CASSLPPLSGGKTQYF